Listed below are T cell receptor beta chains from one sample, sequenced in a study of T cells in Graves' hyperthyroidism and ophthalmopathy. TCRdb re-derived calls from the multiplex PCR reads in MiXCR, one entry per CDR3 protein. The sample carries fewer than 400,000 distinct CDR3 sequences, approximately 14% recorded once. The source material was blood. These receptors all come from a woman aged 18 to 35 with Graves' hyperthyroidism that later progressed to Graves' ophthalmopathy. Both conserved end residues are part of each CDR3. Each record gives: V gene, J gene, clone size, D gene, CDR3 DNA, CDR3 protein. D genes are given only for firm matches. Clone size, where shown, is once, few, many, or a class for clones that have expanded.

V: TRBV5-6
J: TRBJ2-5
size: few
D: TRBD1
DNA: TGTGCCAGCACCTTAATAGGACAGGGGGTTGAGACCCAGTACTTC
CDR3: CASTLIGQGVETQYF

V: TRBV28
J: TRBJ2-1
size: many
D: TRBD2
DNA: TGTGCCAGCAGCCCACTAGCGGAGGTCTACAATGAGCAGTTCTTC
CDR3: CASSPLAEVYNEQFF

V: TRBV4-1
J: TRBJ1-1
size: few
D: -
DNA: TGCGCCAGCAGCCGGATACAGGGTTCAAACACTGCAGCTTTCTTT
CDR3: CASSRIQGSNTAAFF

V: TRBV28
J: TRBJ2-3
size: many
D: TRBD2
DNA: TGTGCCAGCAGTTCTCAGCTCCGGACTAGCGGGAGGGCCCTGGCAGATACGCAGTATTTT
CDR3: CASSSQLRTSGRALADTQYF

V: TRBV5-8
J: TRBJ2-5
size: few
D: -
DNA: TGTGCCAGCAGCTTGATGGTGTCCGGCATCAAAGAGACCCAGTACTTC
CDR3: CASSLMVSGIKETQYF

V: TRBV27
J: TRBJ2-7
size: many
D: -
DNA: TGTGCCAGCAGTTTATCGGGTAGGTTTACCTACGAGCAGTACTTC
CDR3: CASSLSGRFTYEQYF

V: TRBV3-1
J: TRBJ2-7
size: -
D: -
DNA: TGTGCCAGCAGCCAAGATCGGAACGGGAGAGAGTACTTC
CDR3: CASSQDRNGREYF

V: TRBV11-2
J: TRBJ2-1
size: -
D: -
DNA: TGTGCCAGCAGAAGAACAGGGAACGGTGAGCAGTTCTTC
CDR3: CASRRTGNGEQFF

V: TRBV27
J: TRBJ2-2
size: few
D: TRBD2
DNA: TGTGCCAGCAGTTTATACGCCGGACTAGCGGGATTCACCGGGGAGCTGTTTTTT
CDR3: CASSLYAGLAGFTGELFF

V: TRBV18
J: TRBJ2-7
size: few
D: -
DNA: TGTGCCAGCTCACCTCTACAGGGTCAAGAGCAGTACTTC
CDR3: CASSPLQGQEQYF

V: TRBV5-6
J: TRBJ2-4
size: -
D: -
DNA: TGTGCCAGCAGCTCCGGGCCTTTTAAAAACATTCAGTACTTC
CDR3: CASSSGPFKNIQYF

V: TRBV27
J: TRBJ2-5
size: many
D: TRBD2
DNA: TGTGCCAGCAGTCCTCCCCCCCTAGCGGGAGATCGAAAGACCCAGTACTTC
CDR3: CASSPPPLAGDRKTQYF

V: TRBV7-2
J: TRBJ2-1
size: many
D: -
DNA: TGTGCCAGCAGCTTAGTGGGAGCCTCCTACAATGAGCAGTTCTTC
CDR3: CASSLVGASYNEQFF

V: TRBV28
J: TRBJ2-7
size: many
D: TRBD2
DNA: TGTGCCAGCAGTTTACCCCGTTCGCGGCTAGCGGGTTACTCAAGCTCCTACGAGCAGTACTTC
CDR3: CASSLPRSRLAGYSSSYEQYF

V: TRBV20-1
J: TRBJ1-1
size: many
D: -
DNA: TGCAGTGCTAGAGGTCGCCAGGGCCTGAACACTGAAGCTTTCTTT
CDR3: CSARGRQGLNTEAFF

V: TRBV28
J: TRBJ2-3
size: many
D: TRBD2
DNA: TGTGCCAGCAGTGAAACTAGCGGGAGTAACCCGTCTACGCAGTATTTT
CDR3: CASSETSGSNPSTQYF

V: TRBV12-3/TRBV12-4
J: TRBJ2-6
size: -
D: -
DNA: TGTGCCAGCAGCCCCTATAAAATCCGCTCTGGGGCCAACGTCCTGACTTTC
CDR3: CASSPYKIRSGANVLTF

V: TRBV20-1
J: TRBJ2-5
size: few
D: -
DNA: TGCAGTGCTAGTGCGGGATCAGGGGAGACCCAGTACTTC
CDR3: CSASAGSGETQYF

V: TRBV5-1
J: TRBJ2-5
size: -
D: -
DNA: TGCGCCAGCAGCTTTGGTCGGAGTTGGGTTTTTCAAGAGACCCAGTACTTC
CDR3: CASSFGRSWVFQETQYF

V: TRBV7-9
J: TRBJ2-5
size: many
D: -
DNA: TGTGCCAGCAGCCCCCCCACCGGGAGTCAGGAGACCCAGTACTTC
CDR3: CASSPPTGSQETQYF

V: TRBV9
J: TRBJ1-5
size: few
D: -
DNA: TGTGCCAGCAGCGTAGGCAGTGGGACGAATCAGCCCCAGCATTTT
CDR3: CASSVGSGTNQPQHF

V: TRBV28
J: TRBJ2-1
size: many
D: TRBD2
DNA: TGTGCCAGCAGTTCCCCCAGACTAGCGCCTTACAATGAGCAGTTCTTC
CDR3: CASSSPRLAPYNEQFF

V: TRBV12-3/TRBV12-4
J: TRBJ1-2
size: -
D: -
DNA: TGTGCCAGCAGTTTAGAACAGCCCATCTATGGCTACGCCTTC
CDR3: CASSLEQPIYGYAF

V: TRBV11-2
J: TRBJ1-2
size: many
D: TRBD1
DNA: TGTGCCAGCAGCACCCTGGGTCGGACAGGCAACACTTACTATGGCTACACCTTC
CDR3: CASSTLGRTGNTYYGYTF

V: TRBV30
J: TRBJ1-1
size: many
D: TRBD1
DNA: TGTGCCTGGGGACAGGGAGGGAACACTGAAGCTTTCTTT
CDR3: CAWGQGGNTEAFF

V: TRBV7-2
J: TRBJ2-1
size: many
D: TRBD1
DNA: TGTGCCAGCAGCTTGGGGACAGGGTGGTTTGTCTACAATGAGCAGTTCTTC
CDR3: CASSLGTGWFVYNEQFF

V: TRBV24-1
J: TRBJ2-3
size: many
D: TRBD1
DNA: TGTGCCTCCGGACAGGGAAGCACAGATACGCAGTATTTT
CDR3: CASGQGSTDTQYF

V: TRBV28
J: TRBJ2-1
size: many
D: -
DNA: TGTGCCAGCAGTCCCGTACAGGGTTTGGTTCGCTACAATGAGCAGTTCTTC
CDR3: CASSPVQGLVRYNEQFF

V: TRBV20-1
J: TRBJ2-5
size: many
D: TRBD2
DNA: TGCAGTGCTAGTGTCGCGGGAGGGCTTGGAGAGACCCAGTACTTC
CDR3: CSASVAGGLGETQYF

V: TRBV2
J: TRBJ2-7
size: many
D: -
DNA: TGTGCCAGCAGTGAGGGGGGAATCTCCTACGAGCAGTACTTC
CDR3: CASSEGGISYEQYF

V: TRBV7-9
J: TRBJ2-1
size: -
D: -
DNA: TGTGCTAGCAGCTCATCGGACATTCGGGATGAGCAGTTCTTC
CDR3: CASSSSDIRDEQFF

V: TRBV15
J: TRBJ2-3
size: -
D: -
DNA: TGTGCCACCCGTAAGCGGTCTAGCACAGATACGCGGTATTTT
CDR3: CATRKRSSTDTRYF

V: TRBV6-1
J: TRBJ2-1
size: many
D: -
DNA: TGTGCCAGCACTCAAGCGCAGGGCTTCTACAATGAGCAGTTCTTC
CDR3: CASTQAQGFYNEQFF

V: TRBV5-6
J: TRBJ2-7
size: many
D: TRBD1
DNA: TGTGCCAGCAGCGAGGGACAGGGATCCTACGAGCAGTACTTC
CDR3: CASSEGQGSYEQYF

V: TRBV4-1
J: TRBJ2-7
size: -
D: -
DNA: TGCGCCAGCTCAGGGGTCCCACGAGGGACCTACGAGCAGTACTTC
CDR3: CASSGVPRGTYEQYF